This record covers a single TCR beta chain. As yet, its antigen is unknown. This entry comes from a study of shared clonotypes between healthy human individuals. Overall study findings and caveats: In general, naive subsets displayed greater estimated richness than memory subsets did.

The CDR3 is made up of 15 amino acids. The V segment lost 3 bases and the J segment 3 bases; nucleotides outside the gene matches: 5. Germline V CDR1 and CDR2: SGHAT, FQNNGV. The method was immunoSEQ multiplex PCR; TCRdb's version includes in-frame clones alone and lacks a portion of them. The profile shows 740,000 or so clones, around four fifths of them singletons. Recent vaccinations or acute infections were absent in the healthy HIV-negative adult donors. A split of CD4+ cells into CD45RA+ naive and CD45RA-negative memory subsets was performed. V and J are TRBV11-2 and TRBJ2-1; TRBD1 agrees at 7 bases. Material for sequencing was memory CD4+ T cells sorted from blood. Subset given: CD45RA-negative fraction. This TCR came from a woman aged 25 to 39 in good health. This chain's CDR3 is CASSFSGQNYNEQFF. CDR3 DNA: TGTGCCAGCAGCTTCTCGGGACAGAACTACAATGAGCAGTTCTTC.